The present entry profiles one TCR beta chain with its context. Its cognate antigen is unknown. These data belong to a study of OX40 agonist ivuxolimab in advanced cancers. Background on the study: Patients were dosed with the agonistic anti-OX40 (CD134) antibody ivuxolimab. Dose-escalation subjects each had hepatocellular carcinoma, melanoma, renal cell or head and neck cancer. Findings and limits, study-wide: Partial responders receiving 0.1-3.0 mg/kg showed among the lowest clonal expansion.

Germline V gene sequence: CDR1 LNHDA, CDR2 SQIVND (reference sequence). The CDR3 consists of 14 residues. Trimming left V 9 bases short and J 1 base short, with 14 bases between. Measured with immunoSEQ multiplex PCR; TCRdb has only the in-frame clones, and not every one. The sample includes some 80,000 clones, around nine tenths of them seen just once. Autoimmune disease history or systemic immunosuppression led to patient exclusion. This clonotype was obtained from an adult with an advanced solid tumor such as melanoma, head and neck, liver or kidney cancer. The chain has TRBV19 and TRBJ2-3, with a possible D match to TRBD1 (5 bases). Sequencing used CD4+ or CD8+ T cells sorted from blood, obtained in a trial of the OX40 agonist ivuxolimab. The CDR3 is CASSRAWGTDTQYF. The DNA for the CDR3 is TGTGCCAGCTCCAGGGCATGGGGCACAGATACGCAGTATTTT.